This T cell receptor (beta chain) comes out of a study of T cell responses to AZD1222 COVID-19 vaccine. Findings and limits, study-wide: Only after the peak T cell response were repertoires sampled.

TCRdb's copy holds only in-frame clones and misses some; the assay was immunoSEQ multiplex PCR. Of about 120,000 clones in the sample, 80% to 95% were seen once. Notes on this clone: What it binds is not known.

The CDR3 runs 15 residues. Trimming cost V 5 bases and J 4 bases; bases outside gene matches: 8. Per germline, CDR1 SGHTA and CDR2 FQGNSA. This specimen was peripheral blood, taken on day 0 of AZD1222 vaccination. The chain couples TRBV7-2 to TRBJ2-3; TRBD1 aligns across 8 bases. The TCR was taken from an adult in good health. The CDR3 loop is CASSRTGFNADTQYF. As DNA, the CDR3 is TGTGCCAGCAGCCGGACAGGGTTCAACGCAGATACGCAGTATTTT. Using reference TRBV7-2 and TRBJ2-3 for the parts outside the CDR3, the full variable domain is GAGVSQSPSNKVTEKGKDVELRCDPISGHTALYWYRQSLGQGLEFLIYFQGNSAPDKSGLPSDRFSAERTGGSVSTLTIQRTQQEDSAVYLCASSRTGFNADTQYFGPGTRLTVL.